These 25 T cell receptor beta chains were sequenced from one sample in a study of T cell repertoires in cytomegalovirus infection (dated by TCRdb to the late 2010s). The sample's treatment or condition label is to be understood as: in vitro stimulation with specific CMV peptide epitopes to enrich CMV-specific T cells. The antigens these receptors bind are not known. Reads for this sample came from an Illumina HiSeq 1500. In-frame beta chains were kept once TCRdb had trimmed the public reads at Q25 with fastp and called clones with MiXCR. Every distinct CDR3 protein forms one entry, paired with its most common genes and DNA. This sample gives approximately 49,000 distinct CDR3 sequences in total; about 18% of them show up just once. The ten largest make up less than 30% of the sample. The sample consisted of CD8+ T cells from cultured PBMCs, taken from culture after CMV antigen stimulation. The receptors were gathered from a human donor in good health (CMV status not recorded). Some clones in this sample may be carry-over from other donors' samples.

The V and J genes are TRBV7-2 and TRBJ2-5; TRBD2 is a possible D gene (5 bases). This CDR3 spans 15 amino acids. Germline V gene lookup returns CDR1 SGHTA and CDR2 FQGNSA. V shed 5 bases and J shed 2 bases, with 15 bases lying between them. The CDR3 DNA reads as TGTGCCAGCAGCACAACCCCGGGAAGGCAAGAGACCCAGTACTTC. This translates into CASSTTPGRQETQYF. Full variable domain (rest looked up from reference TRBV7-2 and TRBJ2-5): GAGVSQSPSNKVTEKGKDVELRCDPISGHTALYWYRQSLGQGLEFLIYFQGNSAPDKSGLPSDRFSAERTGGSVSTLTIQRTQQEDSAVYLCASSTTPGRQETQYFGPGTRLLVL.

The chain is built from TRBV3-1 and TRBJ2-1; 7 nucleotides agree with TRBD2. With 1 base clipped from V and 3 bases from J, the junction kept 6 bases outside the gene matches. Germline V gene data show CDR1 as LGHDT and CDR2 as YNNKEL (reference sequence). This CDR3 has 16 amino acids. The DNA for the CDR3 is TGTGCCAGCAGCCAAGTACAGCGGGAAATCTACAATGAGCAGTTCTTC. Translation gives CASSQVQREIYNEQFF.

V and J are TRBV28 and TRBJ2-5; 9 bases fit TRBD2. The V gene end was trimmed by 2 bases and the J gene end by 10 bases; junction bases not matched to a gene: 8. The CDR3 covers 14 residues. The germline V gene encodes CDR1 MDHEN and CDR2 SYDVKM. In nucleotides, the CDR3 is TGTGCCAGCAGTTTAGTAGCGGGAGTGGATGGCCAGTACTTC. Protein product: CASSLVAGVDGQYF.

The chain uses TRBV27 and TRBJ1-5; TRBD1 is a possible D gene (6 bases). The CDR3 has 14 amino acids. Trimming removed 6 bases from V and 4 bases from J, with 13 bases in between. Looked up from germline, CDR1 is MNHEY and CDR2 is SMNVEV (reference sequence). The CDR3 DNA follows: TGTGCCAGCAGACCTAACCAGGGGAATCAGCCCCAGCATTTT. This translates into CASRPNQGNQPQHF.

In its sample, this clonotype was seen a few times. The J gene is TRBJ2-5, the V gene TRBV25-1; the D is unclear. The CDR3 contains 12 residues. Germline lookup yields CDR1 MGHDK and CDR2 SYGVNS. The germline V and J ends were trimmed by 4 bases and 4 bases, with 7 bases remaining between them. This chain's CDR3 is CASSVVGETQYF. CDR3 DNA sequence: TGTGCCAGCAGTGTTGTGGGAGAGACCCAGTACTTC. The complete variable domain, with remaining parts taken from reference TRBV25-1 and TRBJ2-5, reads EADIYQTPRYLVIGTGKKITLECSQTMGHDKMYWYQQDPGMELHLIHYSYGVNSTEKGDLSSESTVSRIRTEHFPLTLESARPSHTSQYLCASSVVGETQYFGPGTRLLVL.

This clonotype was counted between two and nine times. This chain links TRBV7-3 with TRBJ2-1; the D gene is possibly TRBD1 (6 bases). V shed 1 base and J shed 1 base, with 11 bases lying between them. This CDR3 region has 16 residues. Germline CDR1 SGHTA, CDR2 FQGTGA. CDR3 bases: TGTGCCAGCAGCTTAATGGTTCAGGGGTCCTACAATGAGCAGTTCTTC. Translated: CASSLMVQGSYNEQFF.

The chain carries TRBV19 and TRBJ2-5; D unresolved. V lost 5 bases, J lost 3 bases, and 10 bases lay in between. Germline CDR1 and CDR2: LNHDA and SQIVND (reference sequence). The CDR3 covers 13 residues. CDR3 sequence (DNA): TGTGCCAGTAGTGTAGGATGGAAAGAGACCCAGTACTTC. This codes for CASSVGWKETQYF.

This rearrangement joins TRBV7-2 to TRBJ2-1; no clear D. The CDR3 has 13 amino acids. V was clipped by 5 bases and J by 5 bases, with 10 bases between them. Germline V gives CDR1 SGHTA, CDR2 FQGNSA. As DNA, the CDR3 is TGTGCCAGCAGCCTTAGCCAACACAATGAGCAGTTCTTC. It codes for CASSLSQHNEQFF.

The gene calls are TRBV4-2 and TRBJ1-3; D is unresolved. The CDR3 has 15 residues. Trimming removed 4 bases from V and 0 bases from J, with 10 bases in between. CDR1 is LGHNA, CDR2 YNFKEQ, per germline. CDR3 DNA sequence: TGTGCCAGCAGCCCGATAGTCAGCTCTGGAAACACCATATATTTT. Protein: CASSPIVSSGNTIYF.

This chain uses TRBV6-2 or TRBV6-3 with TRBJ2-7; 9 bases are shared with TRBD2. This CDR3 has 14 residues. CDR1 is MNHEY and CDR2 is SVGEGT in the germline V gene. Germline trimming cut 2 bases from V and 7 bases from J; bases unmatched to any gene: 6. DNA of the CDR3: TGTGCCAGCAGTTACGGAGGCGCGGGAGGGGAGCAGTACTTC. Protein sequence: CASSYGGAGGEQYF.

This sequence joins TRBV7-9 and TRBJ2-1; D is uncertain. CDR1 and CDR2 from the germline V gene are SEHNR and FQNEAQ (reference sequence). Trimming left V 1 base short and J 6 bases short, with 7 bases between. This CDR3 region has 13 residues. The CDR3 reads CASSLGGGNEQFF. CDR3 nucleotide sequence: TGTGCCAGCAGCTTAGGAGGCGGCAATGAGCAGTTCTTC.

The genes are TRBV7-9 and TRBJ1-2, with TRBD1 matching over 11 bases. This CDR3 contains 14 residues. The trim removed 1 base at V and 6 bases at J, leaving 1 base unmatched. Germline values: CDR1 SEHNR, CDR2 FQNEAQ (reference sequence). The CDR3 spells CASSLVGQGDGYTF. DNA of the CDR3: TGTGCCAGCAGCTTAGTGGGACAGGGGGATGGCTACACCTTC.

This clonotype was recorded a few times. V and J are TRBV2 and TRBJ1-2; 9 bases map to TRBD1. V was clipped by 5 bases and J by 8 bases; unmatched bases: 0. Per the germline V gene, CDR1 is SNHLY and CDR2 is FYNNEI. The CDR3 has 11 amino acids. The CDR3 DNA reads TGTGCCAGCAGTACAGGGGGCGGCTACACCTTC. Translating it yields CASSTGGGYTF.

The chain is built from TRBV20-1 and TRBJ1-1, with D possibly TRBD1 on 6 matching bases. This CDR3 contains 14 residues. Trimming removed 6 bases from V and 5 bases from J, with 19 bases in between. Germline V CDR1 and CDR2: DFQATT, SNEGSKA (reference sequence). The CDR3: CSAQGRGEGTEAFF. The CDR3 DNA sequence: TGCAGTGCCCAAGGGAGGGGGGAGGGGACTGAAGCTTTCTTT.

This clonotype has just a few counts. The chain is built from TRBV7-2 and TRBJ2-3, with D uncertain. The germline CDR1 and CDR2 sequences are SGHTA and FQGNSA. CDR3 length: 13 amino acids. Trimming pared 5 bases from V and 5 bases from J, leaving 11 bases between. The CDR3 sequence is CASSPPAEDTQYF. DNA of the CDR3: TGTGCCAGCAGCCCCCCGGCGGAAGATACGCAGTATTTT. Drawing the rest from reference TRBV7-2 and TRBJ2-3, the complete variable domain is GAGVSQSPSNKVTEKGKDVELRCDPISGHTALYWYRQSLGQGLEFLIYFQGNSAPDKSGLPSDRFSAERTGGSVSTLTIQRTQQEDSAVYLCASSPPAEDTQYFGPGTRLTVL.

This chain connects TRBV7-8 to TRBJ2-7; D possibly matches TRBD1 or TRBD2 (5 bases each). V lost 7 bases and J 5 bases, leaving 12 bases between the germline ends. Germline V gene data show CDR1 as SGHVS and CDR2 as FQNEAQ. This CDR3 contains 12 residues. The CDR3 region has the DNA TGTGCCAGCAACTCAATGGGGGACGAGCAGTACTTC. Residues: CASNSMGDEQYF.

This clonotype was detected a few times. V and J are TRBV7-9 and TRBJ1-2, with D uncertain. Trimming pared 0 bases from V and 0 bases from J, leaving 5 bases between. CDR3 length: 14 residues. Per the germline V gene, CDR1 is SEHNR and CDR2 is FQNEAQ (reference sequence). The CDR3 DNA is TGTGCCAGCAGCTTAGCTAGTTCTAACTATGGCTACACCTTC. It is translated as CASSLASSNYGYTF.

The table lists this clonotype with a few counts. This chain joins TRBV12-3 or TRBV12-4 and TRBJ2-3; no definite D call. Trimming shortened V by 7 bases and J by 2 bases, and 7 bases separated the two germline ends. CDR3 size: 12 residues. CDR3 protein: CASTSATDTQYF. CDR3 nucleotides: TGTGCCAGCACTTCCGCCACAGATACGCAGTATTTT.

The rearrangement links TRBV12-3 or TRBV12-4 to TRBJ2-7; 8 nucleotides align to TRBD2. CDR3 length: 15 amino acids. With 1 base clipped from V and 5 bases from J, the junction kept 7 bases outside the gene matches. CDR3 DNA sequence: TGTGCCAGCAGTTTAGTAAGCGGGAGTGGTAACGAGCAGTACTTC. It specifies CASSLVSGSGNEQYF.

This clonotype has at least ten counts. The CDR3 bases are TGTGCCATCAGCGCAGACAGGGTCAAAAACATTCAGTACTTC. Its translation: CAISADRVKNIQYF. V and J are TRBV10-3 and TRBJ2-4; TRBD1 aligns across 7 bases. The CDR3 runs 14 residues. Germline V lookup: CDR1 ENHRY, CDR2 SYGVKD. The trim removed 6 bases at V and 3 bases at J, leaving 5 bases unmatched.

This clonotype was detected ten times or more. The V and J genes are TRBV12-3 or TRBV12-4 and TRBJ1-1; 7 bases match TRBD1. The CDR3 is 16 residues long. Trimming removed 6 bases from V and 11 bases from J; junction bases left unmatched: 21. The CDR3 loop reads CASSLQGTELALGAFF. The CDR3 nucleotides are TGTGCCAGCAGCCTTCAAGGGACAGAGCTAGCCCTTGGGGCTTTCTTT.

This clonotype came up a few times. The chain links TRBV7-8 to TRBJ2-3, with unresolved D. The V and J ends lost 6 bases and 5 bases respectively, with 15 bases between them. The CDR3 covers 14 residues. Germline V gene lookup returns CDR1 SGHVS and CDR2 FQNEAQ. This CDR3 is CASSPGLVGDTQYF. CDR3 nucleotides: TGTGCCAGCAGTCCTGGGCTAGTTGGAGATACGCAGTATTTT.

V usage is TRBV2 and J usage is TRBJ2-2; D unresolved. The CDR3 spans 13 residues. Trimming pared 6 bases from V and 8 bases from J, leaving 13 bases between. Germline V gives CDR1 SNHLY, CDR2 FYNNEI. The CDR3 DNA reads as TGTGCCAGCAGGAATGGCGGTAGTGGGGAGCTGTTTTTT. It translates to CASRNGGSGELFF. Combining the CDR3 with reference TRBV2 and TRBJ2-2 gives the whole variable domain EPEVTQTPSHQVTQMGQEVILRCVPISNHLYFYWYRQILGQKVEFLVSFYNNEISEKSEIFDDQFSVERPDGSNFTLKIRSTKLEDSAMYFCASRNGGSGELFFGEGSRLTVL.

This clonotype appeared a few times. The chain uses TRBV19 and TRBJ1-1; tentatively, D is TRBD1 (5 bases). Germline lookup yields CDR1 LNHDA and CDR2 SQIVND (reference sequence). V was shortened by 3 bases and J by 6 bases, with 14 bases between the two germline ends. The CDR3 loop spans 14 amino acids. This CDR3 reads CASSMGPGPPEAFF. DNA of the CDR3: TGTGCCAGTAGTATGGGGCCGGGGCCCCCTGAAGCTTTCTTT.

This clonotype was picked up many times. The genes are TRBV7-2 and TRBJ2-7, with D perhaps TRBD1 (6 bases). This CDR3 has 12 residues. Between the trimmed V and J ends, which lost 5 bases and 6 bases, there was a span of 11 bases. CDR1 is SGHTA, CDR2 FQGNSA, per germline. In nucleotides, the CDR3 is TGTGCCAGCAGCCTGGGGACAACCGAGCAGTACTTC. It specifies CASSLGTTEQYF. Based on the CDR3 plus reference TRBV7-2 and TRBJ2-7, the full variable domain is GAGVSQSPSNKVTEKGKDVELRCDPISGHTALYWYRQSLGQGLEFLIYFQGNSAPDKSGLPSDRFSAERTGGSVSTLTIQRTQQEDSAVYLCASSLGTTEQYFGPGTRLTVT.